A single sample is the source of the 13 T cell receptor beta chains below, sequenced in a study of radiotherapy plus CTLA-4 blockade in lung cancer. The assay was immunoSEQ multiplex PCR, and TCRdb's table has in-frame clones only and misses some. This repertoire shows about 38,000 clones, 70% to 75% found once; its top ten account for 7% to 9.5%. The material was peripheral blood, obtained from a patient treated with radiotherapy plus ipilimumab. Receptors originate from a human donor with non-small cell lung cancer who had stable disease on radiotherapy plus ipilimumab.

The chain couples TRBV14 to TRBJ1-1, with a tentative D call TRBD1 (5 bases). From germline, CDR1 is SGHDN and CDR2 FVKESK. Between the trimmed V and J ends, which lost 1 base and 5 bases, there was a span of 8 bases. The CDR3 extends over 13 amino acids. In DNA form, the CDR3 reads TGTGCCAGCAGCCAAGGGGGCCCTACTGAAGCTTTCTTT. Its translation is CASSQGGPTEAFF.

This rearrangement joins TRBV7-6 to TRBJ1-3; D is undetermined. CDR1 is SGHVS and CDR2 is FNYEAQ in the germline V gene. CDR3 size: 15 residues. Trimming took 1 base from V and 2 from J, leaving 9 bases between them. DNA for the CDR3: TGTGCCAGCAGCTTAGACACCCAGGCTGGAAACACCATATATTTT. It codes for CASSLDTQAGNTIYF. Full variable domain (missing parts from reference TRBV7-6 and TRBJ1-3): GAGVSQSPRYKVTKRGQDVALRCDPISGHVSLYWYRQALGQGPEFLTYFNYEAQQDKSGLPNDRFSAERPEGSISTLTIQRTEQRDSAMYRCASSLDTQAGNTIYFGEGSWLTVV.

This clone was seen a single time. V is TRBV14 and J is TRBJ2-5; D remains ambiguous. CDR3 length: 12 residues. Trimming removed 0 bases from V and 7 bases from J, with 6 bases in between. The germline V gene encodes CDR1 SGHDN and CDR2 FVKESK. The CDR3 protein is CASSQDLATQYF. Written as DNA, the CDR3 is TGTGCCAGCAGCCAAGATTTGGCGACCCAGTACTTC.

The V gene is TRBV9, the J gene TRBJ2-3; D may correspond to TRBD1 or TRBD2 (5 bases each). Germline CDR1 is SGDLS and CDR2 is YYNGEE. This CDR3 is 15 amino acids long. V was pared by 5 bases and J by 2 bases, with 15 bases between. The CDR3 bases are TGTGCCAGCAGTGGGACCGTTGGATACACAGATACGCAGTATTTT. This encodes CASSGTVGYTDTQYF.

The sample holds a few counts of this clone. The rearrangement links TRBV9 to TRBJ2-3, with D perhaps matching TRBD1 (6 bases). The germline V gene encodes CDR1 SGDLS and CDR2 YYNGEE. CDR3 size: 15 residues. V was clipped by 0 bases and J by 2 bases, with 10 bases between them. CDR3 nucleotides: TGTGCCAGCAGCGTAGGGGACAAACTCACAGATACGCAGTATTTT. It yields the protein CASSVGDKLTDTQYF. Looking up the rest from reference TRBV9 and TRBJ2-3 gives the full variable domain: DSGVTQTPKHLITATGQRVTLRCSPRSGDLSVYWYQQSLDQGLQFLIQYYNGEERAKGNILERFSAQQFPDLHSELNLSSLELGDSALYFCASSVGDKLTDTQYFGPGTRLTVL.

This clone has just one count. V usage is TRBV2 and J usage is TRBJ1-2; 7 nucleotides line up with TRBD1. Germline trimming cut 9 bases from V and 1 base from J; bases unmatched to any gene: 8. Germline V lookup: CDR1 SNHLY, CDR2 FYNNEI. CDR3 length: 14 amino acids. Here the CDR3 reads CASPRDSLNYGYTF. As DNA, the CDR3 is TGTGCCAGTCCTAGGGACAGCCTTAACTATGGCTACACCTTC.

The chain recombines TRBV14 with TRBJ2-7; TRBD1 matches at 7 bases. The CDR3 spans 15 residues. J gave up 0 bases and V 1 base, and 3 bases lay outside the gene matches. The germline gives CDR1 SGHDN, CDR2 FVKESK. The CDR3 is CASSQAQGSSYEQYV. Here the CDR3 DNA reads TGTGCCAGCAGCCAAGCACAGGGGAGCTCCTACGAGCAGTACGTC.

V and J are TRBV19 and TRBJ1-6; D gene ambiguous. Germline V CDR1 and CDR2: LNHDA, SQIVND (reference sequence). Deletions cut 4 bases from V and 3 bases from J, with 7 bases between. This CDR3 comprises 14 residues. The CDR3 reads CASSTRDYNSPLHF. DNA for the CDR3: TGTGCCAGTAGTACACGGGACTATAATTCACCCCTCCACTTT.

V and J are TRBV4-3 and TRBJ1-5; perhaps TRBD1 as D (6 bases). This CDR3 comprises 14 residues. Germline loops: CDR1 LGHNA, CDR2 YSLEER. V was clipped by 3 bases and J by 7 bases, with 13 bases between them. CDR3 loop: CASSHLQGHQPQHF. The DNA of the CDR3 is TGCGCCAGCAGCCATCTACAGGGCCACCAGCCCCAGCATTTT.

This chain's CDR3 is CASSEQGGNEQYF. In DNA, the CDR3 is TGTGCCAGCAGTGAGCAAGGGGGCAACGAGCAGTACTTC. The chain is built from TRBV6-1 and TRBJ2-7; 7 bases align to TRBD1. V trimming: 3 bases; J trimming: 5 bases; junction bases outside the gene matches: 4. This CDR3 has 13 amino acids. Germline values: CDR1 MNHNS, CDR2 SASEGT.

V and J are TRBV5-1 and TRBJ1-6; 8 bases map to TRBD1. The CDR3 extends over 16 amino acids. Germline V gives CDR1 SGHRS, CDR2 YFSETQ. Trimming at V came to 0 bases and at J to 10 bases, leaving 9 bases not matched to a gene. The CDR3 is CASSLASGRGQSPLHF. As DNA, the CDR3 is TGCGCCAGCAGCTTGGCCTCGGGCAGGGGGCAGTCACCCCTCCACTTT. Full variable domain (missing parts from reference TRBV5-1 and TRBJ1-6): KAGVTQTPRYLIKTRGQQVTLSCSPISGHRSVSWYQQTPGQGLQFLFEYFSETQRNKGNFPGRFSGRQFSNSRSEMNVSTLELGDSALYLCASSLASGRGQSPLHFGNGTRLTVT.

The chain combines TRBV5-4 with TRBJ2-1; 9 nucleotides match TRBD2. Trimming removed 0 bases from V and 6 bases from J; junction bases left unmatched: 7. Germline CDR1 is SGHNT and CDR2 is YYREEE (reference sequence). CDR3 size: 16 residues. The CDR3 bases are TGTGCCAGCAGCTTGGGAGGAGCGGGGGGCCTCAATGAGCAGTTCTTC. It encodes CASSLGGAGGLNEQFF.

This rearrangement joins TRBV4-3 to TRBJ1-4; TRBD1 is a possible D gene (5 bases). This CDR3 is 16 amino acids long. CDR1 and CDR2 (germline): LGHNA, YSLEER. Trimming left V 1 base short and J 5 bases short, with 14 bases between. The CDR3 loop is CASSQGSWGSNEKLFF. The CDR3 DNA follows: TGCGCCAGCAGCCAAGGGTCGTGGGGGTCGAATGAAAAACTGTTTTTT.